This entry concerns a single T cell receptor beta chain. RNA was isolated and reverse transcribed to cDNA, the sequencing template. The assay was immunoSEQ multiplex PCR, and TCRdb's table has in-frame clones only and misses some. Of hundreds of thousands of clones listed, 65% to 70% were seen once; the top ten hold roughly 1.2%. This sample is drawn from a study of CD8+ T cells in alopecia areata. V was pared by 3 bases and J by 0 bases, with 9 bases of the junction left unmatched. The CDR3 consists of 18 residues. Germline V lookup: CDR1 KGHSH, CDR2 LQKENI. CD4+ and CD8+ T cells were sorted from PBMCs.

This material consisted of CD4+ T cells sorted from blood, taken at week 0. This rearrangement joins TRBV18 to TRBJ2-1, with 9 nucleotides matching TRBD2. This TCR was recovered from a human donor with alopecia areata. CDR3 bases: TGTGCCAGCTCACCGAGGCTAGCGGGGCCCAGCTCCTACAATGAGCAGTTCTTC. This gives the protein CASSPRLAGPSSYNEQFF. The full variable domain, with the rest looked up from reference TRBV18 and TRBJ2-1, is NAGVMQNPRHLVRRRGQEARLRCSPMKGHSHVYWYRQLPEEGLKFMVYLQKENIIDESGMPKERFSAEFPKEGPSILRIQQVVRGDSAAYFCASSPRLAGPSSYNEQFFGPGTRLTVL.